The 10 T cell receptor beta chains reported below all come from one sample, sequenced in a study of cytomegalovirus exposure and HLA in healthy donors. The PCR made use of 60 Vbeta and 13 Jbeta primers. Clones were read by immunoSEQ multiplex PCR, and TCRdb kept only the in-frame ones, dropping some. The table records roughly 190,000 clones, around 77% of them present only once. What was sequenced was PBMCs. The receptors stem from a female donor in good health and CMV-seronegative.

The chain uses TRBV13 and TRBJ2-2; D may be TRBD1 (6 bases). V was cut by 0 bases and J by 6 bases, with 8 bases left in between. From germline, CDR1 is PRHDT and CDR2 FYEKMQ (reference sequence). CDR3 size: 14 residues. CDR3 sequence reads: CASSLGAGAGELFF. For the CDR3, the DNA is TGTGCCAGCAGCTTAGGCGCAGGGGCCGGGGAGCTGTTTTTT.

The rearrangement uses TRBV19 and TRBJ1-1; D is possibly TRBD1 (6 bases). This CDR3 spans 15 amino acids. Germline loops: CDR1 LNHDA, CDR2 SQIVND (reference sequence). Trimming left V 5 bases short and J 4 bases short, with 17 bases between. DNA of the CDR3: TGTGCCAGTAGTCCCCGGACAGTACTAGGCACTGAAGCTTTCTTT. As protein: CASSPRTVLGTEAFF.

This chain uses TRBV5-4 with TRBJ1-3, with a possible D match to TRBD1 (5 bases). The germline gives CDR1 SGHNT, CDR2 YYREEE (reference sequence). The V end was cut by 4 bases, the J end by 0 bases, with 14 bases between. This CDR3 contains 16 residues. CDR3 bases: TGTGCCAGCAGCAGCGGGGGACTGATCTCTGGAAACACCATATATTTT. Its translation is CASSSGGLISGNTIYF.

CDR3 in amino acids: CASRRLEETQYF. DNA of the CDR3: TGCGCCAGCAGGAGATTAGAAGAGACCCAGTACTTC. The J gene is TRBJ2-5, the V gene TRBV5-1; no definite D call. Per germline, CDR1 SGHRS and CDR2 YFSETQ. The CDR3 extends over 12 amino acids. V lost 5 bases, J lost 3 bases, and 8 bases lay in between.

This rearrangement joins TRBV6-6 to TRBJ1-2, with a tentative D call TRBD1 (6 bases). The CDR3 is 12 amino acids. Germline V gene lookup returns CDR1 MNHNY and CDR2 SVGAGI (reference sequence). Trimming stripped 5 bases from V and 7 bases from J, with 11 bases between. This CDR3 reads CASSNGQSGYTF. The CDR3 nucleotides are TGTGCCAGCAGTAACGGACAGAGTGGCTACACCTTC.

The rearrangement uses TRBV4-1 and TRBJ1-1, with D hard to call. Between the trimmed V and J ends, which lost 1 base and 11 bases, there was a span of 14 bases. The CDR3 runs 13 residues. Germline V CDR1 and CDR2: MGHRA, YSYEKL. This CDR3 reads CASSQVLGSGAFF. The CDR3 bases are TGCGCCAGCAGCCAAGTATTGGGGAGCGGGGCTTTCTTT.

The chain has TRBV5-4 and TRBJ1-3; 8 bases are shared with TRBD1. CDR1 SGHNT and CDR2 YYREEE come from the germline V gene (reference sequence). Unmatched junction bases numbered 3, after V lost 4 bases and J lost 0 bases. The CDR3 has 15 amino acids. This chain's CDR3 is CASSGTGSSGNTIYF. The CDR3 DNA reads TGTGCCAGCAGCGGGACAGGTAGCTCTGGAAACACCATATATTTT.

The chain uses TRBV29-1 and TRBJ1-2, with 8 nucleotides matching TRBD1. This CDR3 region has 14 residues. The V segment lost 7 bases and the J segment 4 bases; nucleotides outside the gene matches: 11. Germline V lookup: CDR1 SQVTM, CDR2 ANQGSEA. The CDR3 DNA sequence: TGCAGCGGACTGACAGGGGCTCCACCCTATGGCTACACCTTC. Protein product: CSGLTGAPPYGYTF.

In DNA, the CDR3 is TGCAGTGCTAGAAGGGGGACCGAGCAGTACTTC. Translation: CSARRGTEQYF. The gene calls are TRBV20-1 and TRBJ2-7; D possibly corresponds to TRBD1 (6 bases). Germline V gene lookup returns CDR1 DFQATT and CDR2 SNEGSKA (reference sequence). Trimming removed 2 bases at V and 6 bases at J, with 8 bases between. This CDR3 has 11 amino acids.

This rearrangement joins TRBV9 to TRBJ1-3, with TRBD1 identical over 8 bases. This CDR3 has 16 amino acids. CDR1 and CDR2 (germline): SGDLS, YYNGEE. The ends lost 0 bases at V and 1 base at J; junction bases unmatched: 3. The CDR3 region is CASSVGDRLSGNTIYF. The CDR3 DNA reads TGTGCCAGCAGCGTAGGGGACAGGTTATCTGGAAACACCATATATTTT.